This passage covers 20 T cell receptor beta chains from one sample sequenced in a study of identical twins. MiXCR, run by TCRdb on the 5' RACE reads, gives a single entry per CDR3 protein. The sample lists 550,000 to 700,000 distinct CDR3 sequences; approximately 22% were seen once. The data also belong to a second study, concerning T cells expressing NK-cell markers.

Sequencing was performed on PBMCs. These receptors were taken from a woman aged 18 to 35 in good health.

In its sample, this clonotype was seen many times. The CDR3 region has the DNA TGCAGTGCCCCCAGCGGGAGGGGCCGAGGTGAGCAGTTCTTC. It translates to CSAPSGRGRGEQFF. This chain links TRBV20-1 with TRBJ2-1; 10 nucleotides match TRBD2. The CDR3 spans 14 residues. Trimming removed 6 bases from V and 9 bases from J; junction bases left unmatched: 11. The germline gives CDR1 DFQATT, CDR2 SNEGSKA (reference sequence).

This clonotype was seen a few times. CDR3 in DNA: TGCAGTGCTAGAGATCAGGGGGGGGGATCACCCCTCCACTTT. This sequence encodes CSARDQGGGSPLHF. The chain recombines TRBV20-1 with TRBJ1-6; TRBD1 aligns across 7 bases. The V gene's germline CDR1 is DFQATT and CDR2 SNEGSKA (reference sequence). Unmatched junction bases numbered 6, after V lost 0 bases and J lost 10 bases. This CDR3 contains 14 residues.

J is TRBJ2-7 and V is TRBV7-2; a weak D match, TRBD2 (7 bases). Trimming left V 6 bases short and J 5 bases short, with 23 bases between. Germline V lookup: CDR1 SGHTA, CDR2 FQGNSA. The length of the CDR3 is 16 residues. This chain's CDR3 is CASRSLVKGGYHEQYF. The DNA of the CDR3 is TGTGCCAGCAGATCCTTGGTGAAGGGGGGGTATCACGAGCAGTACTTC.

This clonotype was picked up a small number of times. CDR3 loop: CSARDRRGGANEQFF. CDR3 sequence (DNA): TGCAGTGCTAGAGATCGACGCGGGGGGGCCAATGAGCAGTTCTTC. This rearrangement joins TRBV20-1 to TRBJ2-1, with 9 bases that match TRBD2. The CDR3 contains 15 residues. The V gene's germline CDR1 is DFQATT and CDR2 SNEGSKA (reference sequence). After removal of 0 bases from V and 6 bases from J, the junction contained 6 bases not matched to a gene.

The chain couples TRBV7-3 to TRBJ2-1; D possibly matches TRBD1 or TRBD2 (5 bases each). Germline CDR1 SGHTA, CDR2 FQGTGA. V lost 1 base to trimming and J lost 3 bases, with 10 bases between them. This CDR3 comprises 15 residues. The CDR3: CASSLMGTDYNEQFF. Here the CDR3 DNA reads TGTGCCAGCAGCTTAATGGGGACGGACTACAATGAGCAGTTCTTC.

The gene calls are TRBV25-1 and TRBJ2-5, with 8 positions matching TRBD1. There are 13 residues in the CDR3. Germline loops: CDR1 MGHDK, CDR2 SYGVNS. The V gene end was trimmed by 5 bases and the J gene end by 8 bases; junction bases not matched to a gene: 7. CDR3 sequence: CASSSPGQGTQYF. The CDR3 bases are TGTGCCAGCAGTAGCCCCGGACAGGGAACCCAGTACTTC.

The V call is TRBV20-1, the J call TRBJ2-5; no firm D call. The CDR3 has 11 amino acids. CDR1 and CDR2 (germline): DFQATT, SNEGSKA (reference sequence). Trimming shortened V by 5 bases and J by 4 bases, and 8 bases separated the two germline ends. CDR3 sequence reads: CSAARVETQYF. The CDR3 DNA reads TGCAGTGCTGCCCGTGTAGAGACCCAGTACTTC.

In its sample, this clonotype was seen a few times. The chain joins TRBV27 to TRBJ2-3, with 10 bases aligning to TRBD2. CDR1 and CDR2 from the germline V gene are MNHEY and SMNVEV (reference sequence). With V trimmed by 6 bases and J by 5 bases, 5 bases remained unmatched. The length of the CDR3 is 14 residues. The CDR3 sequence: CASRPSGGKDTQYF. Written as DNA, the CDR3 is TGTGCCAGCAGACCTAGCGGGGGAAAAGATACGCAGTATTTT.

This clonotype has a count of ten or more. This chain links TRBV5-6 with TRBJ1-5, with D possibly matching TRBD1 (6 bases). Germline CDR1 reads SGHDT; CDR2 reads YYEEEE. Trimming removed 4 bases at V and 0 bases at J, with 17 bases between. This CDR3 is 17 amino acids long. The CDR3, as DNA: TGTGCCAGCAGCCGGACAGTTGGGGAATATAGCAATCAGCCCCAGCATTTT. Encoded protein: CASSRTVGEYSNQPQHF.

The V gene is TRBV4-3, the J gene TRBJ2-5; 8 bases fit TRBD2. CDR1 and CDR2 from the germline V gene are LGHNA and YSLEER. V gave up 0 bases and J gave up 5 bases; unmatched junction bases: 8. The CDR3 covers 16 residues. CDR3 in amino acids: CASSQELQREWETQYF. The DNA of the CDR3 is TGCGCCAGCAGCCAAGAGTTGCAGCGGGAGTGGGAGACCCAGTACTTC.

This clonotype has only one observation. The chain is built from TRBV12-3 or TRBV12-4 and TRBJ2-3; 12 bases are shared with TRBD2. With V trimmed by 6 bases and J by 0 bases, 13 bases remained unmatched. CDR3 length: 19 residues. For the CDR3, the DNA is TGTGCCAGCAGGCTACAGGGACTAGCGGGCTTATCTAGCACAGATACGCAGTATTTT. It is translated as CASRLQGLAGLSSTDTQYF.

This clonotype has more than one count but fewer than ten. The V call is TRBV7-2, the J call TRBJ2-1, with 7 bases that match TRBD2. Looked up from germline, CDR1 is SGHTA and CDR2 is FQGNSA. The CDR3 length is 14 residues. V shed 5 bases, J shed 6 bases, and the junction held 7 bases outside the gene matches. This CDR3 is CASSLGGFGNEQFF. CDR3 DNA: TGTGCCAGCAGCCTGGGGGGGTTTGGCAATGAGCAGTTCTTC.

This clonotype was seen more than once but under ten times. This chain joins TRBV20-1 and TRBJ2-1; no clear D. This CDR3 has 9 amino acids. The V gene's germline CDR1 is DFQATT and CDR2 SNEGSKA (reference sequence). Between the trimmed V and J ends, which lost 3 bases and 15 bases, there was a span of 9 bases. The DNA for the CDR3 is TGCAGTGCTAGTCCGTCCCGGTTCTTC. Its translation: CSASPSRFF.

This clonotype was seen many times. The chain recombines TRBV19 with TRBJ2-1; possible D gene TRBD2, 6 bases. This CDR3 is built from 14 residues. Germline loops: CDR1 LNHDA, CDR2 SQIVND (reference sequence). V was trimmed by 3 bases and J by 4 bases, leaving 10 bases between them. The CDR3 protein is CASSIRGSYNEQFF. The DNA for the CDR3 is TGTGCCAGTAGTATCCGGGGGAGTTACAATGAGCAGTTCTTC.

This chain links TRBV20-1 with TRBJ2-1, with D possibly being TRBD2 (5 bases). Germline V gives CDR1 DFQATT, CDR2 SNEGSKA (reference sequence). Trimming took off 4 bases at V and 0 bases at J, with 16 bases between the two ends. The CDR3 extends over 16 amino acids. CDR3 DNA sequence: TGCAGTGCTACAGATCGGACTCACAGCTCCTACAATGAGCAGTTCTTC. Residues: CSATDRTHSSYNEQFF.

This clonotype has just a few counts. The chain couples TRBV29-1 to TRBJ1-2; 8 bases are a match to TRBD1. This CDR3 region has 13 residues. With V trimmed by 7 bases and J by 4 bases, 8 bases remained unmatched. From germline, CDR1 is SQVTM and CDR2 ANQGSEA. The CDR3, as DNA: TGCAGCGGCGGCCCTACAGGGGGCTATGGCTACACCTTC. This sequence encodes CSGGPTGGYGYTF.

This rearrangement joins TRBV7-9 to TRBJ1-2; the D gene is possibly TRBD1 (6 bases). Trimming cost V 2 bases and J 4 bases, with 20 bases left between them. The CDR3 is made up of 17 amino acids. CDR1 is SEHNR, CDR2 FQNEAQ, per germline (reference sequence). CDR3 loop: CASSLPNPSQGIYGYTF. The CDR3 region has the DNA TGTGCCAGCAGCTTACCCAATCCGAGTCAGGGGATCTATGGCTACACCTTC.

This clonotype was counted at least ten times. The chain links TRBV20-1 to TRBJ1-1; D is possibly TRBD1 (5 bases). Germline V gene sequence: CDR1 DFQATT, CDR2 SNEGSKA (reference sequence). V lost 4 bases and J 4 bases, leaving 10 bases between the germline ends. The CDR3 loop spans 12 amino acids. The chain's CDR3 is CSAMPGSTEAFF. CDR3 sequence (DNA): TGCAGTGCTATGCCAGGGAGCACTGAAGCTTTCTTT.

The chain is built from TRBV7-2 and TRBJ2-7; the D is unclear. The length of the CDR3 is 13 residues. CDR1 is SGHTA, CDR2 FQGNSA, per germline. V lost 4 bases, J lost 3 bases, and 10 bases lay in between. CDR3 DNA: TGTGCCAGCAGCTCACACATTTTCTACGAGCAGTACTTC. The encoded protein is CASSSHIFYEQYF.

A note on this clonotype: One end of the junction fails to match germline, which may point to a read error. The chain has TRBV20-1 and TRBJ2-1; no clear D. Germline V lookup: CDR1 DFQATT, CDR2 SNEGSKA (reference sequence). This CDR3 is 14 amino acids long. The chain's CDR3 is CSAGGETQYNEQLF. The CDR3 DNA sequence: TGCAGTGCCGGCGGAGAGACTCAATACAATGAGCAGCTCTTC.